This T cell receptor beta chain was obtained from a study of cytomegalovirus exposure and HLA in healthy donors. Whole-study findings and limits: Overall, roughly 160 TCR beta chains were annotated as cytomegalovirus-associated. In vitro testing confirmed a few CMV-associated chains as specific for CMV antigens. The TCR clusters that emerged in the first cohort tended, a later analysis found, to co-occur in the approximately 130 validation repertoires. Reports indicated that the classifier achieved high specificity and sensitivity in diagnosing cytomegalovirus status.

This clone was observed a single time. Its antigen is not identified. Looked up from germline, CDR1 is MDHEN and CDR2 is SYDVKM. This CDR3 spans 15 amino acids. Trimming pared 3 bases from V and 5 bases from J, leaving 15 bases between. Clones were read by immunoSEQ multiplex PCR, and TCRdb kept only the in-frame ones, dropping some. The sample has fewer than 100,000 clones, approximately 94% seen once. Sequencing input: PBMCs. This TCR derives from a woman between 18 and 29 years old in good health and CMV-seropositive. The V and J genes are TRBV28 and TRBJ2-3, with a tentative D call TRBD2 (6 bases). The CDR3 loop reads CASSLVGLLEDTQYF. The CDR3, as DNA: TGTGCCAGCAGTTTGGTGGGACTCTTGGAAGATACGCAGTATTTT.